These 2 T cell receptor beta chains originate from one sample sequenced in a study of cytomegalovirus exposure and HLA in healthy donors. The study ran its PCR with 60 Vbeta and 13 Jbeta primers. TCRdb keeps only in-frame clones here, not all; method: immunoSEQ multiplex PCR. The sample has 90,000 to 150,000 clones; about 75% are singletons. The source material was PBMCs. The receptors were gathered from a woman aged 40-49 years in good health and CMV-seropositive.

The genes are TRBV18 and TRBJ1-4; possibly TRBD1 for D (5 bases). The V end was cut by 6 bases, the J end by 8 bases, with 7 bases between. The CDR3 contains 11 residues. In germline, CDR1 is KGHSH, CDR2 LQKENI. DNA for the CDR3: TGTGCCAGCTCGGCAGGGGAAAAACTGTTTTTT. Its protein product is CASSAGEKLFF. The whole variable domain, filled in from reference TRBV18 and TRBJ1-4, reads NAGVMQNPRHLVRRRGQEARLRCSPMKGHSHVYWYRQLPEEGLKFMVYLQKENIIDESGMPKERFSAEFPKEGPSILRIQQVVRGDSAAYFCASSAGEKLFFGSGTQLSVL.

This clone was detected ten times or more. The chain employs TRBV7-9 and TRBJ2-7; 9 bases line up with TRBD1. Germline V gene sequence: CDR1 SEHNR, CDR2 FQNEAQ (reference sequence). The CDR3 has 14 amino acids. J gave up 9 bases and V 1 base, and 7 bases lay outside the gene matches. The CDR3 protein is CASSLGTGDVAQYF. In nucleotides, the CDR3 is TGTGCCAGCAGCTTAGGGACAGGGGATGTGGCGCAGTACTTC. The full variable domain, its missing parts supplied by reference TRBV7-9 and TRBJ2-7, is DTGVSQNPRHKITKRGQNVTFRCDPISEHNRLYWYRQTLGQGPEFLTYFQNEAQLEKSRLLSDRFSAERPKGSFSTLEIQRTEQGDSAMYLCASSLGTGDVAQYFGPGTRLTVT.